This entry concerns a single T cell receptor beta chain. CDR1 is GTSNPN, CDR2 SVGIG, per germline (reference sequence). With V trimmed by 5 bases and J by 1 base, 0 bases remained unmatched. This CDR3 spans 13 amino acids. These data belong to a study of blood T cell repertoires in COVID-19. In the study's own analysis: Nucleated cell number was recorded as an estimate derived from reference gene primer amplification. The protocol was immunoSEQ multiplex PCR, while the TCRdb copy is restricted to in-frame clones and leaves out a portion. From that table come the V and J calls and clone size; the DNA was used to work out D and trimming. Here the sample spans about 110,000 clones, 76% being singletons.

The chain joins TRBV30 to TRBJ1-4, with 8 bases fitting TRBD1. The receptor's source is an elderly woman with acute or convalescent COVID-19. Sequenced material: peripheral blood. The CDR3 DNA sequence: TGTGCCTGGGACAGGGGAACTAATGAAAAACTGTTTTTT. It specifies CAWDRGTNEKLFF.